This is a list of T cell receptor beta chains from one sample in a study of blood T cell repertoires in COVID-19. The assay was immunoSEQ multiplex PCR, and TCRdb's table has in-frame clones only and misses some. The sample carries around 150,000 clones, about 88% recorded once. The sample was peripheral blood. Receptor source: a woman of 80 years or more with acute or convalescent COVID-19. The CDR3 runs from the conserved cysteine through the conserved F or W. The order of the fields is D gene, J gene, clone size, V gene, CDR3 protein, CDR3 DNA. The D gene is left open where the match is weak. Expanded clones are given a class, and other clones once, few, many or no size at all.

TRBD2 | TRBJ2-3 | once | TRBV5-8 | CASSAGTSDTDTQYF | TGTGCCAGCAGCGCCGGGACTAGCGACACAGATACGCAGTATTTT
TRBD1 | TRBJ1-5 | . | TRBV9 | CASSVGTGDQPQHF | TGTGCCAGCAGCGTCGGGACAGGGGATCAGCCCCAGCATTTT
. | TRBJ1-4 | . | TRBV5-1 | CASSYDRSNEKLFF | TGCGCCAGCAGCTACGACAGGTCTAATGAAAAACTGTTTTTT
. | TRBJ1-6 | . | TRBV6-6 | CASSLRRQSSYNSPLHF | TGTGCCAGCAGTCTCCGACGACAGAGCTCCTATAATTCACCCCTCCACTTT
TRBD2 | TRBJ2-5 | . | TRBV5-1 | CASSLGSGRRFRETQYF | TGCGCCAGCAGCTTGGGTAGCGGGAGAAGGTTTAGGGAGACCCAGTACTTC
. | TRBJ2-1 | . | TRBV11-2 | CASSPGHSSYNEQFF | TGTGCCAGCAGCCCGGGACACAGCTCCTACAATGAGCAGTTCTTC
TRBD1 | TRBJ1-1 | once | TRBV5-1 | CASSLGAGTGDKEAFF | TGCGCCAGCAGCTTGGGCGCAGGGACAGGGGATAAGGAAGCTTTCTTT
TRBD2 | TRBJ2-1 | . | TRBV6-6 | CASSYGGLELYNEQFF | TGTGCCAGCAGTTACGGTGGACTAGAGCTTTACAATGAGCAGTTCTTC
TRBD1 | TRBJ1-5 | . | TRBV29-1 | CSVSYGTGYQPQHF | TGCAGTGTTAGCTATGGGACAGGATATCAGCCCCAGCATTTT
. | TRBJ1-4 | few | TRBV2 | CASSDTGLFNEKLFF | TGTGCCAGCAGTGACACAGGGCTCTTTAATGAAAAACTGTTTTTT
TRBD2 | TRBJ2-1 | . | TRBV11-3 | CASSPGLAGPYNEQFF | TGTGCCAGCAGCCCAGGACTAGCGGGACCCTACAATGAGCAGTTCTTC
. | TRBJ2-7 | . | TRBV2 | CASSEFRAYEQYF | TGTGCCAGCAGTGAATTTCGGGCCTACGAGCAGTACTTC
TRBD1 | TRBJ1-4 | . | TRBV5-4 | CASSIQGVNEKLFF | TGTGCCAGCAGCATACAGGGGGTCAATGAAAAACTGTTTTTT
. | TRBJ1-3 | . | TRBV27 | CASSLGGGAGNTIYF | TGTGCCAGCAGTTTAGGAGGAGGGGCTGGAAACACCATATATTTT
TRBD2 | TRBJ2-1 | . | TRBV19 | CASSSVGVAGGTFSSYNEQFF | TGTGCCAGTAGTAGTGTCGGCGTAGCGGGAGGGACCTTCAGCTCCTACAATGAGCAGTTCTTC
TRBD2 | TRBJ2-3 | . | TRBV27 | CASSLLKGGLGVDTQYF | TGTGCCAGCAGTTTATTGAAGGGAGGGCTGGGGGTAGATACGCAGTATTTT
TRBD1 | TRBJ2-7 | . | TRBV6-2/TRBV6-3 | CASSFRDRVLVQYF | TGTGCCAGCAGTTTCCGGGACAGGGTATTGGTGCAGTACTTC
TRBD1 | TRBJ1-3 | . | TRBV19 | CASSASGTVSGNTIYF | TGTGCCAGTAGTGCGTCCGGGACAGTCTCTGGAAACACCATATATTTT
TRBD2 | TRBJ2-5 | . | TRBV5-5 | CASSQTSGSGGETQYF | TGTGCCAGCAGCCAGACTAGCGGGAGTGGTGGCGAGACCCAGTACTTC
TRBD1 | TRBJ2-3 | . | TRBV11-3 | CASSAGQGTDTQYF | TGTGCCAGCAGCGCCGGACAGGGCACAGATACGCAGTATTTT
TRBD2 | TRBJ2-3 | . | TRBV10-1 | CASSEGLAGKADTQYF | TGCGCCAGCAGTGAGGGACTAGCGGGAAAGGCAGATACGCAGTATTTT
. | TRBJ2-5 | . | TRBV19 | CASSGEQETQYF | TGTGCCAGTAGTGGGGAGCAAGAGACCCAGTACTTC